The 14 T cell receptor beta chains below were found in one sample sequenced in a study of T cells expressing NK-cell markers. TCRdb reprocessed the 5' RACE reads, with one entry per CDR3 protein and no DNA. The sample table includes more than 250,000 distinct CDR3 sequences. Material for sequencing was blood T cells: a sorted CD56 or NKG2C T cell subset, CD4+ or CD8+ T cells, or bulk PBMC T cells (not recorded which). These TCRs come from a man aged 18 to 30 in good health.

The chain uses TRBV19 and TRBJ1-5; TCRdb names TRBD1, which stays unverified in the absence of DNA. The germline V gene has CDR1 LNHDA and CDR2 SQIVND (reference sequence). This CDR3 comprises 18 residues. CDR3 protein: CASRKGGQGTRMGQPQHF.

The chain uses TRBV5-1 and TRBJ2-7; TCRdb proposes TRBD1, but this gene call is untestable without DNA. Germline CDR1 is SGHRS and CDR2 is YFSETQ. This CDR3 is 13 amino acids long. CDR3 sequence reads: CATGTGLTYEQYF.

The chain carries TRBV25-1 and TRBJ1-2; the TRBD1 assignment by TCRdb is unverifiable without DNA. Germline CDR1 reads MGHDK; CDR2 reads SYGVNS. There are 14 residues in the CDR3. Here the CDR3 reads CASTPGQGGYGYTF.

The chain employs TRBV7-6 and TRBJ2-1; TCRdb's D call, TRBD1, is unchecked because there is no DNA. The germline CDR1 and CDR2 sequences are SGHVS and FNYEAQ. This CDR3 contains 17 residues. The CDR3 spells CASSLVPLWVSYNEQFF.

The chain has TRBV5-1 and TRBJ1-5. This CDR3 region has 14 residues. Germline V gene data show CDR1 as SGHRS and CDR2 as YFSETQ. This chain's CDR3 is CASSLASGFEPQHF.

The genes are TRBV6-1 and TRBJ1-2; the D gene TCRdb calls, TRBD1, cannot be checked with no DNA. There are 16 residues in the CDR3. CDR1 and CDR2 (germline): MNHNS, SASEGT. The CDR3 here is CASIETGRSGNYGYTF.

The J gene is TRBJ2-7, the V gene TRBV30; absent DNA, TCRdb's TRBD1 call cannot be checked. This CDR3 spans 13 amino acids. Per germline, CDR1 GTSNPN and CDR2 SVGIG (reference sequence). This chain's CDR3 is CAWSTRVSYEQYF.

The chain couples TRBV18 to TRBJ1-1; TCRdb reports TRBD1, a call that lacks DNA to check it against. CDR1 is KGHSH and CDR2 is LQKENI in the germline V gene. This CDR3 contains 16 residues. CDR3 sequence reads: CASSGGVQGLNTEAFF.

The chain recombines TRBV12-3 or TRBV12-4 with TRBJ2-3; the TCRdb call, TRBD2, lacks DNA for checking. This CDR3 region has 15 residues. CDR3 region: CASLNSAGSTDTQYF.

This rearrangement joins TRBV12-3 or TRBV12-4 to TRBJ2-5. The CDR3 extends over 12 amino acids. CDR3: CASSLGQTHRYF.

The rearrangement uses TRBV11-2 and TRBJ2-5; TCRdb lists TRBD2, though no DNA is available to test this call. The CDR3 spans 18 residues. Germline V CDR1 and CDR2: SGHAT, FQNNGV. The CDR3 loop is CASSITAGGSGLMGTQYF. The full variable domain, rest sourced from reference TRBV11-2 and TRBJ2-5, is EAGVAQSPRYKIIEKRQSVAFWCNPISGHATLYWYQQILGQGPKLLIQFQNNGVVDDSQLPKDRFSAERLKGVDSTLKIQPAKLEDSAVYLCASSITAGGSGLMGTQYFGPGTRLLVL.

This CDR3 is CASSYYDSPLHF. This chain connects TRBV6-5 to TRBJ1-6. This CDR3 spans 12 amino acids. Germline V gene lookup returns CDR1 MNHEY and CDR2 SVGAGI.

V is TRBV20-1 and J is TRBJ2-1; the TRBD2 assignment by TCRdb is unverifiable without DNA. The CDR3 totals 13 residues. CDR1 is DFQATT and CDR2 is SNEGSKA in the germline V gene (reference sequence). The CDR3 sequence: CSVPASGNHEQFF.

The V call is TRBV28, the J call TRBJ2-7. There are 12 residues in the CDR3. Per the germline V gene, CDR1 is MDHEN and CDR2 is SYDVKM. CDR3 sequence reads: CASSLRPAEQYF.